These 22 T cell receptor beta chains share one sample of origin, sequenced in a study of blood T cell repertoires in COVID-19. Using immunoSEQ multiplex PCR, the repertoire was profiled, and TCRdb retains in-frame clones only, with some absent. Of 490,000 or so clones listed, approximately 87% were seen once; the top ten hold 1.5% to 2%. The sequenced sample was PBMCs or T cells enriched from blood (not recorded which). The receptors here all came from a woman aged 40 to 50 who had recovered from COVID-19.

The J gene is TRBJ2-1, the V gene TRBV5-1; TRBD2 agrees at 8 bases. CDR3 size: 15 residues. Germline lookup yields CDR1 SGHRS and CDR2 YFSETQ. After removal of 0 bases from V and 4 bases from J, the junction contained 3 bases not matched to a gene. The CDR3 nucleotides read TGCGCCAGCAGCTTGGATCTAGCGGGTTACAATGAGCAGTTCTTC. The encoded protein is CASSLDLAGYNEQFF.

The rearrangement joins TRBV6-5 to TRBJ2-3; 7 nucleotides line up with TRBD1. The CDR3 is 15 residues long. Germline V CDR1 and CDR2: MNHEY, SVGAGI. Germline trimming cut 2 bases from V and 2 bases from J; bases unmatched to any gene: 4. The CDR3 nucleotides read TGTGCCAGCAGTTACCGGGACAGTCTCACAGATACGCAGTATTTT. This translates into CASSYRDSLTDTQYF.

V and J are TRBV5-1 and TRBJ2-1; 11 bases align to TRBD1. The V gene's germline CDR1 is SGHRS and CDR2 YFSETQ. V shed 0 bases, J shed 3 bases, and the junction held 5 bases outside the gene matches. The CDR3 covers 17 residues. The CDR3 bases are TGCGCCAGCAGCTTGGTTGGGGGGACAGGGGGCTACAATGAGCAGTTCTTC. Translated, it gives CASSLVGGTGGYNEQFF.

The rearrangement joins TRBV6-5 to TRBJ2-5; possibly TRBD1 for D (5 bases). The germline V gene has CDR1 MNHEY and CDR2 SVGAGI. The CDR3 consists of 14 residues. With 5 bases removed from V and 7 bases from J, the gap between germline ends came to 17 bases. The CDR3 DNA reads as TGTGCCAGCAGTCCCTCCGGGCAGGGCGGGACCCAGTACTTC. Translation gives CASSPSGQGGTQYF.

A note on this clone: Other DNA sequences in the sample encode the same CDR3. V usage is TRBV10-3 and J usage is TRBJ1-2, with unresolved D. Germline-derived CDR1 and CDR2 are ENHRY and SYGVKD. Trimming took 2 bases from V and 2 from J, leaving 9 bases between them. The CDR3 has 14 residues. The CDR3 sequence is CAISEAAGNYGYTF. CDR3 nucleotides: TGTGCCATCAGTGAGGCGGCGGGAAACTATGGCTACACCTTC.

The V call is TRBV19, the J call TRBJ2-7, with TRBD2 identical over 9 bases. The CDR3 spans 17 residues. Germline loops: CDR1 LNHDA, CDR2 SQIVND (reference sequence). Trimming at V came to 0 bases and at J to 4 bases, leaving 10 bases not matched to a gene. The CDR3 loop is CASSIDAKLAGSYEQYF. The CDR3, as DNA: TGTGCCAGTAGTATAGATGCCAAGCTAGCGGGAAGTTACGAGCAGTACTTC.

The genes are TRBV2 and TRBJ1-3; D gene uncertain. The CDR3 loop spans 16 amino acids. CDR1 and CDR2 (germline): SNHLY, FYNNEI. V lost 5 bases to trimming and J lost 3 bases, with 17 bases between them. CDR3 sequence: CASSLERLRLGNTIYF. For the CDR3, the DNA is TGTGCCAGCAGTTTAGAGCGTCTCCGTCTTGGAAACACCATATATTTT.

As regards this clone: This specimen includes other DNA sequences encoding the same CDR3. The rearrangement links TRBV7-2 to TRBJ1-1; 9 bases fit TRBD1. Germline V CDR1 and CDR2: SGHTA, FQGNSA. The CDR3 contains 15 residues. After removal of 3 bases from V and 3 bases from J, the junction contained 5 bases not matched to a gene. Written as DNA, the CDR3 is TGTGCCAGCAGCTTGACAGGGGGTGGGTACACTGAAGCTTTCTTT. Its translation is CASSLTGGGYTEAFF.

The CDR3 coding sequence is TGTGCCAGCAGTTCCGGGCAGGGGTATAATTCACCCCTCCACTTT. This codes for CASSSGQGYNSPLHF. J is TRBJ1-6 and V is TRBV25-1; weak D call: TRBD1 (6 bases). The CDR3 covers 15 residues. Between the trimmed V and J ends, which lost 5 bases and 4 bases, there was a span of 12 bases. Germline loops: CDR1 MGHDK, CDR2 SYGVNS.

The chain is built from TRBV19 and TRBJ2-2; D is perhaps TRBD2 (7 bases). V lost 8 bases to trimming and J lost 3 bases, with 10 bases between them. The CDR3 extends over 13 amino acids. CDR1 is LNHDA and CDR2 is SQIVND in the germline V gene (reference sequence). Here the CDR3 DNA reads TGTGCCAGTCGGGGGGCGCACACCGGGGAGCTGTTTTTT. Translated: CASRGAHTGELFF.

Turning to this clone: Other DNA sequences of this sample code for an identical CDR3. The CDR3 sequence: CSATGETQYF. CDR3 sequence (DNA): TGCAGTGCTACCGGAGAGACCCAGTACTTC. The chain combines TRBV20-1 with TRBJ2-5; D is ambiguous. Trimming stripped 4 bases from V and 4 bases from J, with 4 bases between. Germline CDR1 reads DFQATT; CDR2 reads SNEGSKA (reference sequence). The CDR3 runs to 10 residues.

CDR3 in amino acids: CASGDRARTEAFF. The CDR3 nucleotides read TGTGCCAGCGGAGACAGGGCGAGGACTGAAGCTTTCTTT. The rearrangement links TRBV6-5 to TRBJ1-1, with 7 bases fitting TRBD1. The CDR3 totals 13 residues. With 8 bases clipped from V and 5 bases from J, the junction kept 8 bases outside the gene matches. The germline CDR1 and CDR2 sequences are MNHEY and SVGAGI.

V is TRBV5-1 and J is TRBJ2-5; 9 bases map to TRBD2. Losses at the gene ends were 4 bases for V and 5 bases for J; bases not matched to a gene: 9. CDR3 length: 15 residues. Per germline, CDR1 SGHRS and CDR2 YFSETQ. The CDR3 sequence: CASSRLAGVGETQYF. The CDR3 DNA sequence: TGCGCCAGCAGCCGATTAGCGGGAGTAGGGGAGACCCAGTACTTC.

The chain employs TRBV29-1 and TRBJ2-1; TRBD1 is a possible D gene (5 bases). Germline V gene lookup returns CDR1 SQVTM and CDR2 ANQGSEA. Between the trimmed V and J ends, which lost 6 bases and 10 bases, there was a span of 10 bases. CDR3 length equals 10 residues. CDR3 nucleotides: TGCAGCGTCGGTGACAGCGAGCAGTTCTTC. The encoded protein is CSVGDSEQFF.

The chain couples TRBV28 to TRBJ2-7, with D unresolved. With 6 bases removed from V and 4 bases from J, the gap between germline ends came to 13 bases. The CDR3 spans 13 residues. CDR1 MDHEN and CDR2 SYDVKM come from the germline V gene. CDR3 sequence: CASSHAVEYEQYF. CDR3 bases: TGTGCCAGCAGCCACGCGGTGGAGTACGAGCAGTACTTC.

The chain links TRBV5-4 to TRBJ2-1; TRBD2 aligns across 14 bases. From germline, CDR1 is SGHNT and CDR2 YYREEE (reference sequence). After removal of 6 bases from V and 7 bases from J, the junction contained 12 bases not matched to a gene. This CDR3 is 17 amino acids long. CDR3 sequence (DNA): TGTGCCAGCATCCCCTCCCCGGGACTAGCGGGAGATAATGAGCAGTTCTTC. Translation: CASIPSPGLAGDNEQFF.

This sequence joins TRBV19 and TRBJ1-5, with 7 bases aligning to TRBD1. The ends lost 7 bases at V and 3 bases at J; junction bases unmatched: 6. Germline-derived CDR1 and CDR2 are LNHDA and SQIVND (reference sequence). The CDR3 runs to 14 residues. The CDR3 nucleotides read TGTGCCAGTACCTTGACAGGGATCAATCAGCCCCAGCATTTT. Amino acids: CASTLTGINQPQHF. The variable domain in full, with the rest retrieved from reference TRBV19 and TRBJ1-5, is DGGITQSPKYLFRKEGQNVTLSCEQNLNHDAMYWYRQDPGQGLRLIYYSQIVNDFQKGDIAEGYSVSREKKESFPLTVTSAQKNPTAFYLCASTLTGINQPQHFGDGTRLSIL.

Notes on this clone: One junction end does not reproduce the germline sequence, and a read error may be involved. The chain couples TRBV5-6 to TRBJ1-5, with 7 bases matching TRBD1. Per germline, CDR1 SGHDT and CDR2 YYEEEE. This CDR3 region has 15 residues. This chain's CDR3 is CASSDGQASHQPQHF. CDR3 nucleotides: TGTGCCAGCAGCGATGGACAGGCTAGCCATCAGCCCCAGCATTTT.

Concerning this clone itself: Other DNA sequences from this sample encode an identical CDR3 as well. In DNA form, the CDR3 reads TGTGCCAGCAGTTTAACAGGGGGCTCTGGAAACACCATATATTTT. It translates to CASSLTGGSGNTIYF. The chain uses TRBV6-5 and TRBJ1-3; the match to TRBD1 covers 8 bases. Unmatched junction bases numbered 2, after V lost 4 bases and J lost 0 bases. The CDR3 has 15 amino acids. Germline lookup yields CDR1 MNHEY and CDR2 SVGAGI.

This clone was seen a single time. The V gene is TRBV6-2 or TRBV6-3, the J gene TRBJ1-6, with TRBD1 matching over 8 bases. Trimming removed 2 bases from V and 8 bases from J; junction bases left unmatched: 2. Germline CDR1 is MNHEY and CDR2 is SVGEGT. The CDR3 spans 14 residues. The CDR3 DNA reads TGTGCCAGCAGTTACGGACAGGGTTATTCACCCCTCCACTTT. Translation gives CASSYGQGYSPLHF.

J is TRBJ1-5 and V is TRBV18; D possibly corresponds to TRBD1 (6 bases). V was pared by 2 bases and J by 0 bases, with 14 bases between. The CDR3 consists of 17 residues. Germline loops: CDR1 KGHSH, CDR2 LQKENI. The CDR3 is CASSPIGGAFSNQPQHF. The CDR3 DNA reads as TGTGCCAGCTCACCAATTGGGGGGGCATTTAGCAATCAGCCCCAGCATTTT.

This rearrangement joins TRBV7-6 to TRBJ1-5; 8 nucleotides match TRBD1. The V segment lost 1 base and the J segment 4 bases; nucleotides outside the gene matches: 3. Germline loops: CDR1 SGHVS, CDR2 FNYEAQ. The CDR3 is 15 residues long. CDR3: CASSLGTGLNQPQHF. The CDR3 DNA reads TGTGCCAGCAGCTTAGGGACAGGGCTAAATCAGCCCCAGCATTTT.